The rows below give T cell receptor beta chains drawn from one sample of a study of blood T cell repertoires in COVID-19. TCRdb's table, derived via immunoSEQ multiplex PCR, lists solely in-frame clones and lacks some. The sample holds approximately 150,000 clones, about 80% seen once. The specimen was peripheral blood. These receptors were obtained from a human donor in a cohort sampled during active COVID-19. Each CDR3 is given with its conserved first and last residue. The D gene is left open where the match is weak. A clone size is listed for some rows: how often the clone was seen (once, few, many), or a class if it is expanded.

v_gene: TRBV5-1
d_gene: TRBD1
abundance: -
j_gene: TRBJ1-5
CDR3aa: CASSIGTGEGNQPQHF
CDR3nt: TGCGCCAGCAGCATAGGGACAGGGGAAGGCAATCAGCCCCAGCATTTT

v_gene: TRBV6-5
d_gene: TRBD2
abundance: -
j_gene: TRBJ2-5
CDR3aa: CASRLAGDLETQYF
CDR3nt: TGTGCCAGCCGCCTAGCGGGGGACTTAGAGACCCAGTACTTC

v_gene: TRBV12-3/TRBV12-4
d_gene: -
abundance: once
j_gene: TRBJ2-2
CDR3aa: CASRARLAGELFF
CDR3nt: TGTGCCAGCAGAGCGAGACTAGCCGGGGAGCTGTTTTTT

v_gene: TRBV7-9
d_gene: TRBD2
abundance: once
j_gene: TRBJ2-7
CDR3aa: CASSNSGGKSYEQYF
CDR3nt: TGTGCCAGCAGTAATAGCGGGGGGAAGTCCTACGAGCAGTACTTC

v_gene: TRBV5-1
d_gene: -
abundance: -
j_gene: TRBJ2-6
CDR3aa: CASSSDSGANVLTF
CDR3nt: TGCGCCAGCAGCTCGGACAGTGGGGCCAACGTCCTGACTTTC

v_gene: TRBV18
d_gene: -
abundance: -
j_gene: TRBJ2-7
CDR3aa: CASSPRGSDYEQYF
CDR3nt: TGTGCCAGCTCACCCAGGGGTTCGGACTACGAGCAGTACTTC

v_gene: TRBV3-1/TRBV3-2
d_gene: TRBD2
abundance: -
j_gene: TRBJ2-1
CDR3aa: CASSQFPGTSGAYGEQFF
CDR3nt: TGTGCCAGCAGCCAATTTCCCGGGACTAGCGGGGCGTACGGGGAGCAGTTCTTC

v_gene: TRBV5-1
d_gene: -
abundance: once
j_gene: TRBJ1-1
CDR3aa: CASSLAQGNEAFF
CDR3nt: TGCGCCAGCAGCTTGGCCCAGGGGAATGAAGCTTTCTTT

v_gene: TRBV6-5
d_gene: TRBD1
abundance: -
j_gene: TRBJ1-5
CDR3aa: CASAGTGENQPQHF
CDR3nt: TGTGCCAGCGCCGGGACAGGGGAAAATCAGCCCCAGCATTTT

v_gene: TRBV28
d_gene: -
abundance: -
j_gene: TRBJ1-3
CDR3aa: CASSFDRRDTIYF
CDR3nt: TGTGCCAGCAGTTTCGACAGGCGCGACACCATATATTTT

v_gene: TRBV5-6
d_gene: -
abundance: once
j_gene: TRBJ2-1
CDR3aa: CASRVTKGGKYNEQFF
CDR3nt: TGTGCCAGCAGGGTAACGAAGGGCGGGAAGTACAATGAGCAGTTCTTC

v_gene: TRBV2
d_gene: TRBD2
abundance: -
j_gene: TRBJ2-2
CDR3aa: CASSEFSAGVGTGELFF
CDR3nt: TGTGCCAGCAGTGAATTCTCGGCGGGGGTTGGTACCGGGGAGCTGTTTTTT

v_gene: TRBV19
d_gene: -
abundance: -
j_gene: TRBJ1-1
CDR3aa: CASSTGRTEAFF
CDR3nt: TGTGCCAGTAGTACAGGTCGGACTGAAGCTTTCTTT

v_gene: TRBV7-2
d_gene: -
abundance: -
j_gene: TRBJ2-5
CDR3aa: CASSFNAGEETQYF
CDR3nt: TGTGCCAGCAGCTTCAACGCAGGGGAAGAGACCCAGTACTTC

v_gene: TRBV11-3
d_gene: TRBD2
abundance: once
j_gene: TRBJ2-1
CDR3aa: CASSLDRDSGRAWEQFF
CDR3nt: TGTGCCAGCAGCTTAGATCGCGATAGCGGGAGGGCCTGGGAGCAGTTCTTC

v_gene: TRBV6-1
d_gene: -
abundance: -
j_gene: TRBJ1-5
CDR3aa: CASSVRMTSDSNQPQHF
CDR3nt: TGTGCCAGCAGTGTCCGCATGACGAGCGATAGCAATCAGCCCCAGCATTTT

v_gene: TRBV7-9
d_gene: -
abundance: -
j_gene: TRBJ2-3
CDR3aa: CASSLFRETDTQYF
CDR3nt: TGTGCCAGCAGCCTCTTTCGGGAGACAGATACGCAGTATTTT

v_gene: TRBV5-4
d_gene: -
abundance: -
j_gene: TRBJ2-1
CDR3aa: CASSQEPSSYNEQFF
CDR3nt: TGTGCCAGCAGCCAAGAGCCAAGCTCCTACAATGAGCAGTTCTTC

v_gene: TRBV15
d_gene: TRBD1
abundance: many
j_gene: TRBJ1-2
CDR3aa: CATSYGTGINYGYTF
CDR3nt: TGTGCCACCAGCTACGGGACAGGAATTAACTATGGCTACACCTTC

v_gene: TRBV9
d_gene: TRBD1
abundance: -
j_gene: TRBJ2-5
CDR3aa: CASSVGQGQYQETQYF
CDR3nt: TGTGCCAGCAGCGTAGGACAGGGCCAGTACCAAGAGACCCAGTACTTC

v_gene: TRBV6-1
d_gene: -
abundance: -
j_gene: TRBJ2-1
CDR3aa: CASSEAGEGGMKQFF
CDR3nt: TGTGCCAGCAGTGAAGCTGGGGAAGGGGGTATGAAGCAGTTCTTC

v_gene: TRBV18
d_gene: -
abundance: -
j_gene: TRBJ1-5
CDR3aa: CASSPGGESNQPQHF
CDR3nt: TGTGCCAGCTCCCCCGGTGGGGAGAGCAATCAGCCCCAGCATTTT

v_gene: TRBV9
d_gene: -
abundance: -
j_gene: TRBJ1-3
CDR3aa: CASSVGQAISGNTIYF
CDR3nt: TGTGCCAGCAGCGTGGGGCAGGCAATCTCTGGAAACACCATATATTTT

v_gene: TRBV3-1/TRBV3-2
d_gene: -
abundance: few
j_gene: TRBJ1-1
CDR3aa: CASSLGYSQDTEAFF
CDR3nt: TGTGCCAGCAGCCTCGGATACAGTCAGGACACTGAAGCTTTCTTT

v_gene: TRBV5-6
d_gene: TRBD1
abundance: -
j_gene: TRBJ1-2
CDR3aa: CASSLGQGNYYGYTF
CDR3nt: TGTGCCAGCAGCTTGGGACAGGGGAATTACTATGGCTACACCTTC

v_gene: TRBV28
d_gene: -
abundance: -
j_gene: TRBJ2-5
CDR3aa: CASRGLGNTRETQYF
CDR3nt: TGTGCCAGCAGGGGTCTCGGGAACACGCGAGAGACCCAGTACTTC

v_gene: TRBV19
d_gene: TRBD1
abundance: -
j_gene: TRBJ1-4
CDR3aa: CASNVPGQGRNEKLFF
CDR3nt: TGTGCCAGTAACGTCCCGGGACAGGGAAGGAATGAAAAACTGTTTTTT

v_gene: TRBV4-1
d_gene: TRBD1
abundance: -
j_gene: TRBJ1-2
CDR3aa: CASSQNRGNYGYTF
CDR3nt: TGCGCCAGCAGCCAGAACAGGGGAAACTATGGCTACACCTTC

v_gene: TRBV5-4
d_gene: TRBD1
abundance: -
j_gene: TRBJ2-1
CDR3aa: CASSLVRDRGRVEQFF
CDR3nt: TGTGCCAGCAGCTTGGTCCGGGACAGGGGGCGCGTTGAGCAGTTCTTC

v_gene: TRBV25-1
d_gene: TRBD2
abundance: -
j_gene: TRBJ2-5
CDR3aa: CASSESGREVFETQYF
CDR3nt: TGTGCCAGCAGTGAATCCGGGCGGGAGGTTTTTGAGACCCAGTACTTC

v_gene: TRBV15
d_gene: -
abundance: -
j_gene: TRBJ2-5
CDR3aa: CATSRGLAGIRGETQYF
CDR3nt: TGTGCCACCAGCAGAGGTCTTGCTGGGATCCGAGGGGAGACCCAGTACTTC

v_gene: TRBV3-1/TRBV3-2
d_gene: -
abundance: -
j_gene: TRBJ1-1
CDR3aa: CASSQAAGAEAFF
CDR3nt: TGTGCCAGCAGCCAAGCTGCGGGAGCTGAAGCTTTCTTT

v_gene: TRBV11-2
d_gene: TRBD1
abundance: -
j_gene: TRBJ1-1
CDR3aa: CASSLAPTGSYAFF
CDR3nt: TGTGCCAGCAGCTTAGCCCCGACAGGGTCGTATGCTTTCTTT

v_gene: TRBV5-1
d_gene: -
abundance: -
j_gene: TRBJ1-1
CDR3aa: CASSLQGSDTEAFF
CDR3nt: TGCGCCAGCAGCTTGCAGGGTTCGGACACTGAAGCTTTCTTT

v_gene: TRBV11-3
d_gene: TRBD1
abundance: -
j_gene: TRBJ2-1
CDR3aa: CASSLVKRGPDYNEQFF
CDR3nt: TGTGCCAGCAGCTTAGTAAAAAGGGGGCCCGACTACAATGAGCAGTTCTTC

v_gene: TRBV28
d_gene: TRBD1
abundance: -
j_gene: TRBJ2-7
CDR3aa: CASSPWDRVSEQYF
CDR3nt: TGTGCCAGCAGTCCCTGGGACAGGGTGTCCGAGCAGTACTTC

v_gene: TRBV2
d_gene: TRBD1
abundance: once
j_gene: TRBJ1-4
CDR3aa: CASSDHRGGLFF
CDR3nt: TGTGCCAGCAGTGACCACAGGGGAGGACTGTTTTTT

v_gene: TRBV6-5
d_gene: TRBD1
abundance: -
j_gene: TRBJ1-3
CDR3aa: CASSRGQGTGNTIYF
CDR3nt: TGTGCCAGCAGTAGGGGACAGGGGACTGGAAACACCATATATTTT

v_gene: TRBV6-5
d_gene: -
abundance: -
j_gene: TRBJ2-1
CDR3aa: CASARVSYNEQFF
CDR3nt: TGTGCCAGTGCTCGGGTCTCCTACAATGAGCAGTTCTTC

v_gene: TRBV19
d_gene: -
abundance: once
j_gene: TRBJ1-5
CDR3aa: CASSRGYSNQPQHF
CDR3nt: TGTGCCAGTAGTAGAGGTTATAGCAATCAGCCCCAGCATTTT

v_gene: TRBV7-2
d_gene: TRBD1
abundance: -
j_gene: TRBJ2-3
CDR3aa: CASSLGGTGGLNTQYF
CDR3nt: TGTGCCAGCAGCTTAGGAGGGACAGGGGGCTTGAATACGCAGTATTTT

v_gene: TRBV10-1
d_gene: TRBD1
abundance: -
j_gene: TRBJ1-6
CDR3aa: CASTQGVGTWTSPLHF
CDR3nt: TGCGCCAGCACTCAGGGGGTCGGGACATGGACTTCACCCCTCCACTTT

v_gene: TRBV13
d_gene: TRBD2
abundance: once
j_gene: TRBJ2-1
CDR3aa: CASSLTGTRTYNEQFF
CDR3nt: TGTGCCAGCAGCCTAACCGGGACTAGGACCTACAATGAGCAGTTCTTC

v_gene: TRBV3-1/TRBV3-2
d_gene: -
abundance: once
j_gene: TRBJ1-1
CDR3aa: CASSQVKEQPLLGTEAFF
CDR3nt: TGTGCCAGCAGCCAAGTTAAAGAACAGCCTCTGCTGGGCACTGAAGCTTTCTTT

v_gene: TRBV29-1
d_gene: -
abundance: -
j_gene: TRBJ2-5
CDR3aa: CSVLEGAGFQETQYF
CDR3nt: TGCAGCGTTTTGGAGGGTGCAGGGTTCCAAGAGACCCAGTACTTC

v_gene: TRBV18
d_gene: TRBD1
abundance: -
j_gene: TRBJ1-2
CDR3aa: CASSPRQGESYTF
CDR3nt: TGTGCCAGCTCACCCCGACAGGGGGAAAGCTACACCTTC

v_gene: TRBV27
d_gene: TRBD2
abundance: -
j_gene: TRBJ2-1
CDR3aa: CASSLIAGGWNEQFF
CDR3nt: TGTGCCAGCAGCCTGATAGCGGGGGGGTGGAATGAGCAGTTCTTC

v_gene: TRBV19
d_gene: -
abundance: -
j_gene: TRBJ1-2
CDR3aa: CASSMELYGYTF
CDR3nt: TGTGCCAGTAGTATGGAGCTCTATGGCTACACCTTC

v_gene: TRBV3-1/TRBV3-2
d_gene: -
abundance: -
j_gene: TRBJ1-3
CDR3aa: CASSHYSGNTIYF
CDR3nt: TGTGCCAGCAGCCATTACTCTGGAAACACCATATATTTT

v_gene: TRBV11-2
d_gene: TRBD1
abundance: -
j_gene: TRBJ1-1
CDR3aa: CASSSRRQGYTEAFF
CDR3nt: TGTGCCAGCAGCTCCCGACGACAGGGTTACACTGAAGCTTTCTTT

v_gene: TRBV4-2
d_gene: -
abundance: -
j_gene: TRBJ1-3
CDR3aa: CASSTQGPSGNTIYF
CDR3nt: TGTGCCAGCTCGACACAGGGCCCGTCTGGAAACACCATATATTTT

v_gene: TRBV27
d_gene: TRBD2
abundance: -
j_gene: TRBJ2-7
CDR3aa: CASSSSGESYEQYF
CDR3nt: TGTGCCAGCAGTTCTAGCGGGGAATCCTACGAGCAGTACTTC

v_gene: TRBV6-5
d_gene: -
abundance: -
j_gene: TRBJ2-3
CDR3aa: CASSYGTGTDTQYF
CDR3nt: TGTGCCAGCAGTTACGGTACAGGCACAGATACGCAGTATTTT

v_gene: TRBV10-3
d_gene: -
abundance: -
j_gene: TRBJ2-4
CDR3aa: CAISTGTDSQNIQYF
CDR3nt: TGTGCCATCAGCACAGGGACGGATTCCCAGAACATTCAGTACTTC

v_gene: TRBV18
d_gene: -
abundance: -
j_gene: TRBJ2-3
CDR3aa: CASSPTEPSTDTQYF
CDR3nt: TGTGCCAGCTCACCGACAGAACCTAGCACAGATACGCAGTATTTT